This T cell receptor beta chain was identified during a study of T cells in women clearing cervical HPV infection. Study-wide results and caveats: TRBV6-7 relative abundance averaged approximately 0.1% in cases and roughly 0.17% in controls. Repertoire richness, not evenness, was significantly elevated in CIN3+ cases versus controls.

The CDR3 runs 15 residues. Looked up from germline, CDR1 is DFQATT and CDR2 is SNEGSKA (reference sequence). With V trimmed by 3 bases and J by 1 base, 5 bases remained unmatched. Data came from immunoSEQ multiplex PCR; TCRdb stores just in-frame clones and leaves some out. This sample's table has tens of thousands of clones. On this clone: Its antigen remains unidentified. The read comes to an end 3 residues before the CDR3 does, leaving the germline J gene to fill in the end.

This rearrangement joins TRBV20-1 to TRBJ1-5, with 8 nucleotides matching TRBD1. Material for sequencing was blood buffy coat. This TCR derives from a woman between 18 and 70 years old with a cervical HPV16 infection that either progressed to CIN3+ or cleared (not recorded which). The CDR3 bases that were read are TGCAGTGCTAGTTCTGGACAGGGAAGCAATCAGCCC. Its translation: CSASSGQGSNQP. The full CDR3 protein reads CSASSGQGSNQPQHF.